This T cell receptor (beta chain) was observed in a study of persistence of HIV-infected CD4 T cells (dated by TCRdb to about 2020). As for the study more broadly: CMV- and HIV-1 Gag-responding CD4+ T cells were isolated from ART-treated individuals so that antigen-driven clonal expansion of HIV-1-infected cells could be examined. The median time the participants had spent on suppressive ART was roughly eight years. Peripheral blood samples of up to 180 mL were obtained at multiple time points, with the exception of two participants, for whom leukapheresis was performed at a single time point. TCRbeta sequencing assessed the clonality of all cells in each sorted population, while proviral sequencing assessed the clonality of infected cells. The TCR cluster analysis across participants included about 8 participants for CMV and roughly seven participants for Gag.

The investigation overall reported the following: TCRbeta richness in CMV- and Gag-responding cells was significantly lower than in anti-CD3/anti-CD28-responding cells; CMV-responding cells had higher oligoclonality than CD3/CD28-stimulated and Gag-responding cells. A correlation was observed between TCR oligoclonality and proviral oligoclonality within the same sorted populations. Only a small number of individuals took part in the study, and the range of antigens tested was limited. Bulk TCR analyses could not be restricted to the rare CMV-responding cells that actually carried HIV-1 proviruses. Antigen-responding cells were enriched for expanded CDR3beta sequences that were degenerate, which suggests that CD4+ responses to CMV and Gag underwent convergent selection.

TCRbeta repertoires were sequenced from genomic DNA with the immunoSEQ hsTCRB assay version 4 in survey mode. For TCRbeta sequencing, genomic DNA was diluted to about 10 ng/uL, with up to roughly 1 ug used per sample. The paper's data handling went like this. TCRbeta data analysis was done in ImmunoSeq Analyzer 3.0, and diversity was calculated on productive nucleotide rearrangements. Lower-bound TCR diversity was estimated with the improved Chao index, and clonality with the Gini coefficient using the Immunarch R package. Different nucleotide rearrangements encoding the same CDR3beta amino acid sequence were counted as distinct clonotypes. Differential abundance analysis found TCRbeta sequences that were significantly enriched in antigen-responding cells compared with anti-CD3/anti-CD28-activated cells. GLIPH2 grouped TCRs by predicted peptide-MHC specificity, both within each participant and across combined participant data sets. This is the immuneACCESS table as TCRdb keeps it, with only in-frame sequences that have V and J called. A part of the clones is gone; compared with another copy, unresolved V genes explain less than half, and the rest is unexplained. The DNA was the basis for D and trimming; V, J and clone size are from that table. The sample yields over 40,000 clones; 75% to 85% were counted once. The ten biggest clones cover 12% to 15% of the sample.

The CDR3 has 14 amino acids, counting the end cysteine and phenylalanine. The only DNA kept is the CDR3, 42 bases in frame from the first base. Trimming costs V 4 bases and J 9 bases, and their ends lie 18 bases apart. For CDR1 and CDR2, the germline V gene lists MDHEN and SYDVKM. Comments on this clone: Its antigen target is currently unknown. No base quality information exists; no much larger clone differs at one position.

This specimen's treatment or condition label, per the study, means: suppressive antiretroviral therapy. Cells were stimulated with a pool of overlapping HIV-1 Gag 15-mer peptides at approximately 0.92 ug per peptide per mL. Memory CD4+ T cells that did not respond, being CD40L-negative, CD69-negative and CD45RO-high, were sorted as memory populations depleted of antigen-responding cells. Participants were HIV-1-infected adults who started suppressive ART during chronic infection. Participants had undetectable plasma HIV-1 RNA below 50 copies/mL for at least 4 years. To be included, a participant needed positive CMV serology and a CD4+ T cell count above 400 cells/uL. Before stimulation, PBMCs were isolated using density centrifugation and then depleted of CD8+ T cells. For roughly 18 hours, CD8-depleted PBMCs were stimulated with anti-CD28/CD49d costimulation, a CD40-blocking antibody, and enfuvirtide, which was added to prevent new infections. Cell sorting was done on a Beckman Coulter MoFlo Legacy or XDP sorter, and dead cells were excluded with propidium iodide. Genomic DNA was extracted with the QIAamp DNA Mini Kit for samples above one million cells, otherwise with the Quick-DNA Microprep Kit.

The chain is encoded by TRBV28 joined to TRBJ1-1; TRBD1 might be the D gene, on 5 matching bases. The material was CD4+ T cells sorted from PBMCs after roughly 18-hour stimulation, obtained from a patient who received antiretroviral therapy. The cell subset or site label, read with the paper, signifies: CD40L-CD69- CD45RO-high memory CD4 T cells not responding to Gag peptides. The TCR sequence derives from an adult man with HIV who was CMV-seropositive. The CDR3 here reads CASSSTGDTGKAFF. The nucleotide sequence reads as follows: TGTGCCAGCAGTTCCACCGGGGATACAGGCAAAGCTTTCTTT.